This TCR beta chain stems from a study of blood T cell repertoires in COVID-19. In the authors' methods: For nucleated cells, counts were estimated from reference gene primer amplification. Sequencing was performed with immunoSEQ multiplex PCR; in TCRdb, only in-frame clones are kept and a portion is missing. The DNA gave D and trimming, while V, J and clone size come from that table. Of 310,000 or so clones detected, approximately 90% appear once; the ten largest clones hold just over 9.5%. CDR3 length equals 15 residues. Germline V lookup: CDR1 SGDLS, CDR2 YYNGEE. Trimming took off 1 base at V and 0 bases at J, with 8 bases between the two ends. Enrollment of patients from Seattle took place during active infection, with longitudinal follow-up.

Material for sequencing was peripheral blood. The chain recombines TRBV9 with TRBJ2-1; D possibly corresponds to TRBD2 (5 bases). This receptor was taken from a man younger than 45 with COVID-19, enrolled during active disease. The CDR3 reads CASSVRESSYNEQFF. The CDR3 DNA reads as TGTGCCAGCAGCGTAAGGGAGAGCTCCTACAATGAGCAGTTCTTC.